The clone carrying this TCR beta chain was seen more than once but under ten times. Its antigen remains unidentified. The sample comes from a study of tumour-infiltrating T cells in Burkitt lymphoma. Study at large: The Burkitt lymphoma cohort spanned all epidemiological subtypes. Repertoire clonality predicted overall and progression-free survival.

Study-level points and caveats: Many Burkitt lymphoma patients shared several public clonotypes.

Trimming shortened V by 8 bases and J by 6 bases, and 22 bases separated the two germline ends. This CDR3 is 16 amino acids long. Germline CDR1 and CDR2: LNHNV and YYDKDF (reference sequence). Clones were sequenced by immunoSEQ multiplex PCR, and TCRdb holds only the in-frame ones, with some missing. The sample yields some 2,800 clones, more than 13% seen once. This chain connects TRBV15 to TRBJ1-4, with D possibly matching TRBD1 (6 bases). The receptor comes from a human donor with Burkitt lymphoma. The specimen was tumor tissue. The CDR3 bases are TGTGCCACCGTCGGGGGCCTCAAACGAGGTCATGAAAAACTGTTTTTT. Translating gives CATVGGLKRGHEKLFF.